The 28 T cell receptor beta chains below come from one sample, sequenced in a study of blood T cell repertoires in COVID-19. Sequencing was performed with immunoSEQ multiplex PCR; in TCRdb, only in-frame clones are kept and a portion is missing. The sample holds around 140,000 clones; approximately 80% are singletons and the top ten take about a tenth. Sequenced: peripheral blood. The receptors shown here come from a man aged 55-75 years with active or convalescent COVID-19.

The chain carries TRBV10-2 and TRBJ2-1; 11 positions agree with TRBD2. The CDR3 runs to 15 residues. Germline V gene lookup returns CDR1 WSHSY and CDR2 SAAADI. The junction had 6 bases not matched to a gene; V was cut back by 8 bases and J by 3 bases. Written as DNA, the CDR3 is TGCGCCAGCCGGTCCCTAGCGGGAGGCTACAATGAGCAGTTCTTC. Translated: CASRSLAGGYNEQFF.

The V and J genes are TRBV6-2 or TRBV6-3 and TRBJ1-4; 9 bases agree with TRBD1. Germline values: CDR1 MNHEY, CDR2 SVGEGT. This CDR3 contains 15 residues. Trimming at V came to 4 bases and at J to 3 bases, leaving 3 bases not matched to a gene. DNA of the CDR3: TGTGCCAGCAGTTTACAGGGGGCCGCTAATGAAAAACTGTTTTTT. Translated: CASSLQGAANEKLFF.

The chain recombines TRBV29-1 with TRBJ2-1; 8 nucleotides match TRBD2. V shed 6 bases and J 7 bases; nucleotides not matched to a gene: 11. This CDR3 has 14 residues. Germline V gene lookup returns CDR1 SQVTM and CDR2 ANQGSEA. CDR3 coding DNA: TGCAGCGTGAATCGGGGGGGCTCTCGGAATGAGCAGTTCTTC. As protein: CSVNRGGSRNEQFF.

The chain combines TRBV29-1 with TRBJ2-6; 8 nucleotides line up with TRBD1. The germline V gene encodes CDR1 SQVTM and CDR2 ANQGSEA. The junction had 5 bases not matched to a gene; V was cut back by 5 bases and J by 2 bases. The CDR3 runs to 15 residues. CDR3 nucleotide sequence: TGCAGCGTTCGACAGGGGAGCCCTGGGGCCAACGTCCTGACTTTC. This codes for CSVRQGSPGANVLTF.

The chain carries TRBV7-2 and TRBJ2-2; 10 nucleotides match TRBD1. J was trimmed by 6 bases and V by 1 base; bases with no gene match: 5. The CDR3 has 16 residues. The germline V gene encodes CDR1 SGHTA and CDR2 FQGNSA. The CDR3 loop reads CASSLDGTGVAGELFF. Written as DNA, the CDR3 is TGTGCCAGCAGCTTAGATGGGACAGGGGTTGCCGGGGAGCTGTTTTTT.

This clone was seen more than once but under ten times. The V gene is TRBV2, the J gene TRBJ1-1; 7 nucleotides line up with TRBD1. The germline gives CDR1 SNHLY, CDR2 FYNNEI. CDR3 length equals 15 residues. After removal of 8 bases from V and 0 bases from J, the junction contained 9 bases not matched to a gene. The CDR3 sequence: CASGETGTMNTEAFF. The CDR3 DNA follows: TGTGCCAGCGGGGAGACAGGGACGATGAACACTGAAGCTTTCTTT.

The chain carries TRBV5-1 and TRBJ2-2; weak D call: TRBD1 (6 bases). CDR3 size: 14 residues. Germline V gives CDR1 SGHRS, CDR2 YFSETQ. The V gene lost 5 bases and the J gene lost 6 bases, with 14 bases spanning the gap. Here the CDR3 DNA reads TGCGCCAGCAGTCCGCAGGGGTTCGCCGGGGAGCTGTTTTTT. It codes for CASSPQGFAGELFF.

The V and J genes are TRBV7-9 and TRBJ1-2, with TRBD1 as a possible D gene (6 bases). Germline V lookup: CDR1 SEHNR, CDR2 FQNEAQ (reference sequence). This CDR3 comprises 16 residues. Between the trimmed V and J ends, which lost 7 bases and 6 bases, there was a span of 24 bases. CDR3 sequence (DNA): TGTGCCAGCACTCCTAACATCATCGCCAGGGGCGATGGCTACACCTTC. It is translated as CASTPNIIARGDGYTF.

This sequence joins TRBV19 and TRBJ1-3; D is ambiguous. The CDR3 totals 15 residues. Germline V CDR1 and CDR2: LNHDA, SQIVND (reference sequence). Trimming pared 3 bases from V and 0 bases from J, leaving 9 bases between. The CDR3 DNA sequence: TGTGCCAGTAGTATGCGCCCTGACTCTGGAAACACCATATATTTT. It codes for CASSMRPDSGNTIYF.

V usage is TRBV6-6 and J usage is TRBJ2-4; TRBD1 matches at 7 bases. The CDR3 contains 14 residues. Trimming took 6 bases from V and 4 from J; bases not matched to a gene: 6. Germline V gene data show CDR1 as MNHNY and CDR2 as SVGAGI (reference sequence). This chain's CDR3 is CASRSTGEKNIQYF. The CDR3 coding sequence is TGTGCCAGCAGATCTACAGGGGAAAAAAACATTCAGTACTTC.

Only a few counts were recorded for this clone. V gene TRBV6-5 combines with J gene TRBJ2-1, with 10 bases matching TRBD1. In germline, CDR1 is MNHEY, CDR2 SVGAGI. CDR3 length: 15 residues. With V trimmed by 6 bases and J by 4 bases, 6 bases remained unmatched. CDR3 DNA: TGTGCCAGCAGGAGCCGGGACAGGGGTTACAATGAGCAGTTCTTC. This translates into CASRSRDRGYNEQFF.

The CDR3 region is CASSVGGGSSYNEQFF. Here the CDR3 DNA reads TGTGCCAGCAGCGTTGGCGGGGGCAGCTCCTACAATGAGCAGTTCTTC. The chain uses TRBV9 and TRBJ2-1, with D possibly being TRBD2 (7 bases). The CDR3 totals 16 residues. V was clipped by 2 bases and J by 0 bases, with 12 bases between them. Germline V lookup: CDR1 SGDLS, CDR2 YYNGEE.

The sample holds one count of this clone. The chain combines TRBV14 with TRBJ2-7; D remains ambiguous. The ends were cut back, 2 bases at V and 2 bases at J, with 13 bases in the middle. Per germline, CDR1 SGHDN and CDR2 FVKESK. This CDR3 comprises 15 residues. DNA of the CDR3: TGTGCCAGCAGCCAAACCCGCGTTCTCACCTACGAGCAGTACTTC. Its translation: CASSQTRVLTYEQYF.

This CDR3 reads CSASGRPHTGELFF. CDR3 coding DNA: TGCAGTGCTAGTGGCAGGCCGCACACCGGGGAGCTGTTTTTT. The chain is built from TRBV20-1 and TRBJ2-2; D not resolved. Germline loops: CDR1 DFQATT, CDR2 SNEGSKA (reference sequence). Trimming left V 3 bases short and J 3 bases short, with 11 bases between. The CDR3 has 14 amino acids.

In nucleotides, the CDR3 is TGTGCCAGCAGACTCGACAGGGTTAACACCAAAAACATTCAGTACTTC. Amino acids: CASRLDRVNTKNIQYF. The rearrangement links TRBV2 to TRBJ2-4; TRBD1 agrees at 7 bases. Germline V gene data show CDR1 as SNHLY and CDR2 as FYNNEI. The CDR3 has 16 residues. The V segment lost 6 bases and the J segment 2 bases; nucleotides outside the gene matches: 10.

The chain has TRBV7-9 and TRBJ1-5; D not certain. The CDR3 totals 13 residues. V was pared by 1 base and J by 7 bases, with 8 bases between. Per germline, CDR1 SEHNR and CDR2 FQNEAQ (reference sequence). The CDR3 loop is CASSLVTGQPQHF. The CDR3 region has the DNA TGTGCCAGCAGCTTAGTGACGGGGCAGCCCCAGCATTTT.

The V gene is TRBV5-5, the J gene TRBJ1-2; maybe TRBD1 (5 bases). V lost 2 bases and J lost 8, with 19 bases in between. The CDR3 consists of 15 residues. The V gene's germline CDR1 is SGHKS and CDR2 YYEKEE (reference sequence). This chain's CDR3 is CASSLSSGRAGGYTF. The CDR3 region has the DNA TGTGCCAGCAGCTTATCCTCCGGCAGGGCGGGGGGCTACACCTTC. Full variable domain (rest looked up from reference TRBV5-5 and TRBJ1-2): DAGVTQSPTHLIKTRGQQVTLRCSPISGHKSVSWYQQVLGQGPQFIFQYYEKEERGRGNFPDRFSARQFPNYSSELNVNALLLGDSALYLCASSLSSGRAGGYTFGSGTRLTVV.

This clone was seen only once. The chain employs TRBV7-2 and TRBJ2-1; 13 bases fit TRBD2. The germline V gene has CDR1 SGHTA and CDR2 FQGNSA. Trimming cost V 3 bases and J 2 bases; bases outside gene matches: 1. This CDR3 comprises 16 residues. The CDR3 bases are TGTGCCAGCAGCTTCGGACTAGCGGGAGCCTACAATGAGCAGTTCTTC. This encodes CASSFGLAGAYNEQFF.

The V call is TRBV12-3 or TRBV12-4, the J call TRBJ2-1; 7 bases fit TRBD2. CDR3 length equals 13 residues. V shed 5 bases, J shed 7 bases, and the junction held 5 bases outside the gene matches. The CDR3 bases are TGTGCCAGCAGTCTCACGGGAGGAAATGAGCAGTTCTTC. Encoded protein: CASSLTGGNEQFF.

This chain connects TRBV6-1 to TRBJ2-6, with no clear D. V lost 2 bases, J lost 0 bases, and 11 bases lay in between. Germline V gene lookup returns CDR1 MNHNS and CDR2 SASEGT. The CDR3 spans 17 residues. CDR3 region: CASSEIPASSGANVLTF. The CDR3 region has the DNA TGTGCCAGCAGTGAAATACCAGCTAGCTCTGGGGCCAACGTCCTGACTTTC.

V is TRBV6-1 and J is TRBJ1-2, with 7 bases lining up with TRBD1. Germline CDR1 reads MNHNS; CDR2 reads SASEGT. The CDR3 is 14 amino acids. V shed 1 base, J shed 9 bases, and the junction held 8 bases outside the gene matches. The CDR3 DNA follows: TGTGCCAGCAGTGAAGGACAGGGCGGATTTAGCTACACCTTC. This gives the protein CASSEGQGGFSYTF.

The chain combines TRBV19 with TRBJ1-2; 10 positions agree with TRBD1. V lost 6 bases to trimming and J lost 4 bases; unmatched junction nucleotides: 5. The germline V gene encodes CDR1 LNHDA and CDR2 SQIVND (reference sequence). The CDR3 covers 14 residues. The CDR3, as DNA: TGTGCCAGTAGGAGAGGGACAGGGGTCTATGGCTACACCTTC. Its translation: CASRRGTGVYGYTF. The whole variable domain, filled in from reference TRBV19 and TRBJ1-2, reads DGGITQSPKYLFRKEGQNVTLSCEQNLNHDAMYWYRQDPGQGLRLIYYSQIVNDFQKGDIAEGYSVSREKKESFPLTVTSAQKNPTAFYLCASRRGTGVYGYTFGSGTRLTVV.

The chain uses TRBV5-6 and TRBJ1-1; 8 positions match TRBD1. V dropped 4 bases and J dropped 6; count of bases not matched to a gene: 2. Per the germline V gene, CDR1 is SGHDT and CDR2 is YYEEEE. The CDR3 length is 12 residues. CDR3 sequence reads: CASSDRGPEAFF. For the CDR3, the DNA is TGTGCCAGCAGCGACAGGGGTCCTGAAGCTTTCTTT.

CDR3 residues: CASRYTGTSGTGELFF. CDR3 nucleotide sequence: TGTGCCAGCAGATACACCGGGACTAGCGGGACCGGGGAGCTGTTTTTT. V usage is TRBV7-2 and J usage is TRBJ2-2; 12 bases fit TRBD2. This CDR3 spans 16 amino acids. V lost 6 bases and J lost 5; bases outside the gene matches: 7. From germline, CDR1 is SGHTA and CDR2 FQGNSA. Full variable domain (outside the CDR3, taken from reference TRBV7-2 and TRBJ2-2): GAGVSQSPSNKVTEKGKDVELRCDPISGHTALYWYRQSLGQGLEFLIYFQGNSAPDKSGLPSDRFSAERTGGSVSTLTIQRTQQEDSAVYLCASRYTGTSGTGELFFGEGSRLTVL.

The rearrangement uses TRBV18 and TRBJ1-1; the match to TRBD1 covers 9 bases. J gave up 1 base and V 1 base, and 1 base lay outside the gene matches. This CDR3 is 15 amino acids long. CDR1 is KGHSH, CDR2 LQKENI, per germline. The CDR3 region is CASSPRGQGNTEAFF. CDR3 nucleotides: TGTGCCAGCTCACCACGGGGACAGGGGAACACTGAAGCTTTCTTT.

CDR3 sequence reads: CASSLFRGFGTGNQPQHF. The CDR3 bases are TGTGCCAGCAGTTTATTTCGGGGATTTGGGACAGGGAATCAGCCCCAGCATTTT. V and J are TRBV6-2 or TRBV6-3 and TRBJ1-5, with 9 nucleotides matching TRBD1. V lost 4 bases to trimming and J lost 4 bases; unmatched junction nucleotides: 14. The CDR3 spans 18 residues. The germline CDR1 and CDR2 sequences are MNHEY and SVGEGT.

CDR3 nucleotide sequence: TGTGCCAGTAGTATTGGCCTAACCGGGACAGGGAAAAAACTGTTTTTT. Its translation: CASSIGLTGTGKKLFF. This chain uses TRBV19 with TRBJ1-4; TRBD1 matches at 9 bases. CDR1 and CDR2 (germline): LNHDA, SQIVND (reference sequence). CDR3 length: 16 residues. The V gene end was trimmed by 3 bases and the J gene end by 9 bases; junction bases not matched to a gene: 11.

This clone was seen only once. The CDR3 DNA reads as TGTGCCAGTAGTATAGATTGGATAGCGGGTTCTTCGGGGGAGACCCAGTACTTC. This encodes CASSIDWIAGSSGETQYF. The V and J genes are TRBV19 and TRBJ2-5, with 7 positions matching TRBD2. V dropped 0 bases and J dropped 5; count of bases not matched to a gene: 15. The CDR3 has 18 residues. CDR1 LNHDA and CDR2 SQIVND come from the germline V gene (reference sequence).